This section outlines one T cell receptor beta chain sequence together with its context. Its antigen is unidentified. The sample belongs to a study of glioma-infiltrating T cells after dendritic cell vaccination. Regarding the study as a whole: No direct clonality-survival link was found; a diverse polyclonal response may matter. Few patients contributed both blood and tumor specimens.

Up to about 2 ug genomic DNA was used for TCRB CDR3 amplification. Amplification used 60 V beta primers and 13 J beta primers. The table came from immunoSEQ multiplex PCR; TCRdb's copy has only in-frame clones and leaves some out. The profile covers tens of thousands of clones, with approximately 75% appearing a single time and approximately 2% taken by the ten largest. Germline trimming cut 6 bases from V and 7 bases from J; bases unmatched to any gene: 12. This CDR3 is 15 amino acids long. Germline lookup yields CDR1 MNHNS and CDR2 SASEGT. Specified time point: after dendritic cell vaccination, including at tumor progression/relapse.

This clonotype originated in a human donor with glioblastoma. The rearrangement links TRBV6-1 to TRBJ1-5; TRBD1 agrees at 7 bases. The input for sequencing was blood, taken after dendritic cell vaccination. This CDR3 reads CASREITGASQPQHF. For the CDR3, the DNA is TGTGCCAGCAGAGAGATCACAGGGGCAAGCCAGCCCCAGCATTTT.